Below are 18 T cell receptor beta chains sequenced from a single sample in a study of beta chain features in type 1 diabetes. The entirety of the isolated RNA underwent reverse transcription, so expressed TCRB transcripts were sequenced. The method was immunoSEQ multiplex PCR; TCRdb's version includes in-frame clones alone and lacks a portion of them. Found here are under 400,000 clones, around a fifth of them singletons; the top ten hold under 0.055%. Sample: naive CD4+ T cells from blood. These receptors were obtained from a young woman in good health.

The chain carries TRBV10-3 and TRBJ2-5; tentative D call: TRBD1 (5 bases). Between the trimmed V and J ends, which lost 10 bases and 9 bases, there was a span of 21 bases. There are 13 residues in the CDR3. Germline loops: CDR1 ENHRY, CDR2 SYGVKD. CDR3 region: CASRASRAMAQYF. DNA of the CDR3: TGTGCCAGCAGGGCTTCCAGGGCGATGGCCCAGTACTTC.

There are a few counts of this clone. This chain uses TRBV4-1 with TRBJ2-1, with D unresolved. CDR3 length equals 12 residues. Germline V gene sequence: CDR1 MGHRA, CDR2 YSYEKL. V was pared by 1 base and J by 7 bases, with 5 bases between. CDR3 sequence: CASSQVLNEQFF. The CDR3, as DNA: TGCGCCAGCAGCCAAGTCCTAAATGAGCAGTTCTTC.

The V gene is TRBV9, the J gene TRBJ2-5; TRBD1 matches 7 bases. Germline V gene sequence: CDR1 SGDLS, CDR2 YYNGEE. The ends lost 0 bases at V and 5 bases at J; junction bases unmatched: 13. This CDR3 has 17 amino acids. This chain's CDR3 is CASSVGPQGIQRETQYF. CDR3 nucleotide sequence: TGTGCCAGCAGCGTAGGACCACAGGGGATTCAGCGGGAGACCCAGTACTTC.

V is TRBV4-2 and J is TRBJ2-7; D gene uncertain. Judging by the DNA end, TRBJ2-4 fits better; the J call may be wrong. The length of the CDR3 is 13 residues. From germline, CDR1 is LGHNA and CDR2 YNFKEQ. The CDR3: CASSQERRDIQYF. CDR3 in DNA: TGTGCCAGCAGCCAAGAGCGCCGGGACATTCAGTACTTC.

This clone showed up just a few times. The gene calls are TRBV6-5 and TRBJ1-2; 8 bases map to TRBD1. Germline CDR1 and CDR2: MNHEY and SVGAGI. CDR3 length: 13 amino acids. V lost 6 bases, J lost 8 bases, and 8 bases stayed unmatched. CDR3 loop: CASSTWTGRGYTF. As DNA, the CDR3 is TGTGCCAGCAGCACTTGGACAGGGAGAGGCTACACCTTC.

The chain carries TRBV29-1 and TRBJ2-3; TRBD1 agrees at 7 bases. Germline V gene lookup returns CDR1 SQVTM and CDR2 ANQGSEA. The CDR3 totals 14 residues. With V trimmed by 6 bases and J by 3 bases, 9 bases remained unmatched. The CDR3 here is CSVQTGRRTDTQYF. The CDR3 DNA reads TGCAGCGTCCAGACAGGGCGTAGGACAGATACGCAGTATTTT.

The chain employs TRBV6-5 and TRBJ1-5; D ambiguous. Germline-derived CDR1 and CDR2 are MNHEY and SVGAGI. The CDR3 contains 14 residues. Trimming took 6 bases from V and 0 from J, leaving 9 bases between them. As DNA, the CDR3 is TGTGCCAGCAGCCACGGGTATAGCAATCAGCCCCAGCATTTT. This codes for CASSHGYSNQPQHF.

The rearrangement joins TRBV13 to TRBJ2-1, with 9 bases matching TRBD2. The CDR3 loop spans 14 amino acids. Germline V lookup: CDR1 PRHDT, CDR2 FYEKMQ (reference sequence). The V gene end was trimmed by 2 bases and the J gene end by 5 bases; junction bases not matched to a gene: 1. The CDR3 DNA follows: TGTGCCAGCAGCTTACTAGCGGGAAACAATGAGCAGTTCTTC. It yields the protein CASSLLAGNNEQFF.

The sample holds a few counts of this clone. The sample has other DNA sequences that encode this CDR3 too. The chain carries TRBV18 and TRBJ2-5; D ambiguous. Germline V lookup: CDR1 KGHSH, CDR2 LQKENI. The V and J ends lost 3 bases and 2 bases respectively, with 4 bases between them. The CDR3 consists of 12 residues. Here the CDR3 reads CASSPRQETQYF. The CDR3 DNA follows: TGTGCCAGCTCACCCCGTCAAGAGACCCAGTACTTC.

In DNA form, the CDR3 reads TGTGCCAGCAGCGTATACAATGAGCAGTTCTTC. This codes for CASSVYNEQFF. The chain couples TRBV14 to TRBJ2-1; D gene uncertain. Germline lookup yields CDR1 SGHDN and CDR2 FVKESK. CDR3 length: 11 residues. V gave up 5 bases and J gave up 4 bases, with 3 bases separating them. Combining the CDR3 with reference TRBV14 and TRBJ2-1 gives the whole variable domain EAGVTQFPSHSVIEKGQTVTLRCDPISGHDNLYWYRRVMGKEIKFLLHFVKESKQDESGMPNNRFLAERTGGTYSTLKVQPAELEDSGVYFCASSVYNEQFFGPGTRLTVL.

The rearrangement joins TRBV5-4 to TRBJ2-1; no clear D. Trimming cost V 4 bases and J 0 bases, with 11 bases left between them. This CDR3 contains 15 residues. CDR1 and CDR2 (germline): SGHNT, YYREEE (reference sequence). The CDR3 DNA reads TGTGCCAGCAGCCCCGGCTGGAGCTCCTACAATGAGCAGTTCTTC. Its translation: CASSPGWSSYNEQFF.

This clone was seen only a few times. The chain couples TRBV4-1 to TRBJ2-1, with D possibly TRBD2 on 5 matching bases. V dropped 2 bases and J dropped 7 bases, with 15 bases sitting between them. Germline V gene lookup returns CDR1 MGHRA and CDR2 YSYEKL. The CDR3 totals 15 residues. DNA for the CDR3: TGCGCCAGCAGCCAATCGACTATCGTTGGGAATGAGCAGTTCTTC. Protein: CASSQSTIVGNEQFF.

Points on this clone: One end of the junction is discordant with germline, which a read error may explain. The rearrangement links TRBV6-5 to TRBJ1-1; 7 bases align to TRBD1. CDR3 size: 13 residues. Germline-derived CDR1 and CDR2 are MNHEY and SVGAGI. CDR3 loop: CASSKQGNSEAFF. CDR3 nucleotides: TGTGCCAGCAGTAAACAGGGGAACTCTGAAGCTTTCTTT.

This clone was detected only a few times. The chain recombines TRBV5-1 with TRBJ2-5; D is perhaps TRBD2 (5 bases). From germline, CDR1 is SGHRS and CDR2 YFSETQ. V dropped 7 bases and J dropped 5 bases, with 12 bases sitting between them. The CDR3 has 12 residues. The CDR3 region is CASRKTGETQYF. The CDR3 DNA follows: TGCGCCAGCCGAAAGACGGGGGAGACCCAGTACTTC.

This clone came up a few times. CDR3 DNA: TGTGCCAGCAGCGCCGGACTAGCGGAAAACATTCAGTACTTC. Translated, it gives CASSAGLAENIQYF. The V call is TRBV7-8, the J call TRBJ2-4; 10 nucleotides line up with TRBD2. Germline V gene lookup returns CDR1 SGHVS and CDR2 FQNEAQ. There are 14 residues in the CDR3. V was pared by 5 bases and J by 5 bases, with 3 bases of the junction left unmatched.

The table lists this clone with a few counts. This specimen includes other DNA sequences encoding the same CDR3. The chain links TRBV18 to TRBJ2-5, with D perhaps TRBD2 (5 bases). Trimming took off 3 bases at V and 5 bases at J, with 10 bases between the two ends. Looked up from germline, CDR1 is KGHSH and CDR2 is LQKENI. CDR3 length: 13 residues. The CDR3 region is CASSPTRAETQYF. The CDR3 nucleotides read TGTGCCAGCTCACCGACGAGGGCCGAGACCCAGTACTTC.

The chain is built from TRBV5-1 and TRBJ2-7, with 8 bases aligning to TRBD1. Germline CDR1 and CDR2: SGHRS and YFSETQ. V shed 3 bases, J shed 1 base, and the junction held 3 bases outside the gene matches. The CDR3 is 14 amino acids. CDR3 protein: CASSYRTGSYEQYF. The CDR3 coding sequence is TGCGCCAGCAGCTATCGGACAGGGTCCTACGAGCAGTACTTC. Together with reference TRBV5-1 and TRBJ2-7, the CDR3 gives the full variable domain: KAGVTQTPRYLIKTRGQQVTLSCSPISGHRSVSWYQQTPGQGLQFLFEYFSETQRNKGNFPGRFSGRQFSNSRSEMNVSTLELGDSALYLCASSYRTGSYEQYFGPGTRLTVT.

This sequence joins TRBV19 and TRBJ2-7; a weak D match, TRBD2 (6 bases). This CDR3 comprises 14 residues. Germline V gene lookup returns CDR1 LNHDA and CDR2 SQIVND (reference sequence). Trimming took 5 bases from V and 2 from J, leaving 13 bases between them. The CDR3 DNA follows: TGTGCCAGTAGTCCGAGGACGGGGGCCTACGAGCAGTACTTC. This translates into CASSPRTGAYEQYF.